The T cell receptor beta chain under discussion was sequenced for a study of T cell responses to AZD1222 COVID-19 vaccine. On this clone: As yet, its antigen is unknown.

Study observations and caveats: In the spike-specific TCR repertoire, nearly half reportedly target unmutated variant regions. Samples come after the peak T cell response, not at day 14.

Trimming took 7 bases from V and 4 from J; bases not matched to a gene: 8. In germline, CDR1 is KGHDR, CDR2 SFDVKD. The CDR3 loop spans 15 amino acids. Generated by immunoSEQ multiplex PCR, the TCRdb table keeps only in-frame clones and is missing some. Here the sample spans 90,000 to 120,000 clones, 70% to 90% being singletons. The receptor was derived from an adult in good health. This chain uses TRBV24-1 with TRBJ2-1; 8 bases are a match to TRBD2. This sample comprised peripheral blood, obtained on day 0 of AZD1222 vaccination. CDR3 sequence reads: CATSQAGAQYNEQFF. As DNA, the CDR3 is TGTGCCACCAGCCAAGCGGGAGCCCAATACAATGAGCAGTTCTTC.